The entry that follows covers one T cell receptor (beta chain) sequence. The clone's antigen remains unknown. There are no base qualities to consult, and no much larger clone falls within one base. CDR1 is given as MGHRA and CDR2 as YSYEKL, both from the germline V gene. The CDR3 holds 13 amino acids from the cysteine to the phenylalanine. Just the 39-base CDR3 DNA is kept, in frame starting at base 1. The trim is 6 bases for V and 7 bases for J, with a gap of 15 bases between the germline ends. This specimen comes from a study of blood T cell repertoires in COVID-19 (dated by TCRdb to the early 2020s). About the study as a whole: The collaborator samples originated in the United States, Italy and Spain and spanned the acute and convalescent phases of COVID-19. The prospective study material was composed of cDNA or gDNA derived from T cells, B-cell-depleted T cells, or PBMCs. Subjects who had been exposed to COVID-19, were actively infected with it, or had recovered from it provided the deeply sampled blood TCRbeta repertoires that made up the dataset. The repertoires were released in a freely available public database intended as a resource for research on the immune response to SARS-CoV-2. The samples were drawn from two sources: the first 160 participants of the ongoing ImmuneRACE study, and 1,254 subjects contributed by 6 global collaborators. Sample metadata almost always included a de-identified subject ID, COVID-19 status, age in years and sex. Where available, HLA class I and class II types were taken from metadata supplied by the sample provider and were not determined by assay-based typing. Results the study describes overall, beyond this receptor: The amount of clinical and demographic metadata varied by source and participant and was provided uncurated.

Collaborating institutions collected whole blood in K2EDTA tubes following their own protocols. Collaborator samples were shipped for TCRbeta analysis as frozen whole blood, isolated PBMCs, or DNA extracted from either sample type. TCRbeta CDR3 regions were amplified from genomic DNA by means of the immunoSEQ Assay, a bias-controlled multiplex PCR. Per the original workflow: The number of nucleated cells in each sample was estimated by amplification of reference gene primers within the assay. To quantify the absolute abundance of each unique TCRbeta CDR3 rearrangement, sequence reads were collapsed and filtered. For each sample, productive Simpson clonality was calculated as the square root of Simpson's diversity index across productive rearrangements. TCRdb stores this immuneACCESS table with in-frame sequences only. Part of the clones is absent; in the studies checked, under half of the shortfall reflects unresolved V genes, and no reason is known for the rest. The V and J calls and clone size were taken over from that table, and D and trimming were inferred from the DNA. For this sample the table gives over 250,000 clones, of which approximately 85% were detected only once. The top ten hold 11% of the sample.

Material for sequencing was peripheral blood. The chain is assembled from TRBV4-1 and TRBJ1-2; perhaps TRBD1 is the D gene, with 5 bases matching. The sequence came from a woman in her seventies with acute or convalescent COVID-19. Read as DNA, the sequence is TGCGCCAGCAGAATGACAGAACTGGCTGGCTACACCTTC. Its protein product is CASRMTELAGYTF.